This T cell receptor (beta chain) was sequenced during a study of T-cell reconstitution after alpha-beta-depleted transplantation in children. A remark on this clonotype: The target antigen is unknown.

The authors prepared the TCRbeta library with unique molecular identifiers. TCRdb processed the PCR reads anew with MiXCR; each CDR3 protein has one entry. Of around 960,000 distinct CDR3 sequences detected, less than 30% appear once; the ten largest clones hold about 28%. With 4 bases removed from V and 3 bases from J, the gap between germline ends came to 10 bases. Germline lookup yields CDR1 DFQATT and CDR2 SNEGSKA (reference sequence). This CDR3 is built from 13 residues. Study observations and caveats: A year post-transplant, T-cell counts and diversity derived mostly from newly produced T cells. Alpha-beta T cells about two months after transplant reportedly derived from several hundred expanded graft clones. Some patients' high day-60 TCRbeta diversity was traced to surviving recipient T cells and thymic progenitors.

The gene calls are TRBV20-1 and TRBJ2-4; D is uncertain. This specimen consisted of PBMCs, mostly from graft donor cells, obtained 360 days after TCRalphabeta/CD19-depleted stem cell transplant. The source of this sequence is a boy in the first two years of life who had a stem cell transplant for SCID, so the T cells may come from the graft donor. The CDR3 DNA sequence: TGCAGTGCTACCCCGGGTGGCAAAAACATTCAGTACTTC. Protein product: CSATPGGKNIQYF.